This T cell receptor beta chain was retrieved from a study of cytomegalovirus exposure and HLA in healthy donors. Study-wide results and limits: The study found most TCR sequences rare, yet found some public TCRs in many donors.

The CDR3 runs 11 residues. Unmatched junction bases numbered 4, after V lost 5 bases and J lost 10 bases. The V gene's germline CDR1 is SEHNR and CDR2 FQNEAQ (reference sequence). The PCR had 60 Vbeta and 13 Jbeta primers. Repertoires were generated with immunoSEQ multiplex PCR, while TCRdb's copy carries only in-frame clones and drops some. The sample consists of around 200,000 clones, roughly three quarters of them appearing once. In the case of this clone: Antigen specificity is unknown.

Samples came from healthy bone marrow donors. The chain employs TRBV7-9 and TRBJ2-7; 8 positions match TRBD1. Sequencing used PBMCs. This receptor was obtained from a middle-aged man in good health and CMV-seronegative. The CDR3 coding sequence is TGTGCCAGCAGCCAGGACAGGGCTCAGTACTTC. Translation gives CASSQDRAQYF.